This entry lists 6 T cell receptor beta chains sequenced from one sample in a study of T cell responses to AZD1222 COVID-19 vaccine (dated by TCRdb to 2020 to 2022). The library was prepared using the immunoSEQ multiplex PCR assay. Drawn from immuneACCESS, this table holds only the in-frame rearrangements with V and J called that TCRdb kept. Clones are partly lost; checked studies trace under half to an unresolved V gene and leave the rest unexplained. The sample table contains about 110,000 clones; only one count was recorded for 85% to 95% of them. The ten largest clonotypes hold 7.8% of the sample. Reading the label with the study, this specimen's time point is: baseline before first vaccination. The starting material was peripheral blood, obtained on day 0 of AZD1222 vaccination. The receptors derive from an adult in good health.

The V call is TRBV2, the J call TRBJ1-1, with D possibly matching TRBD1 (6 bases). This CDR3 region has 18 residues. The V gene's germline CDR1 is SNHLY and CDR2 FYNNEI. The ends were cut back, 2 bases at V and 0 bases at J, with 19 bases in the middle. DNA for the CDR3: TGTGCCAGCAGTGAAACAGGAGGGGGGTTTAGGATGAACACTGAAGCTTTCTTT. Residues: CASSETGGGFRMNTEAFF.

This clone appeared a single time. This chain connects TRBV11-2 to TRBJ2-1; TRBD2 matches at 12 bases. Germline CDR1 is SGHAT and CDR2 is FQNNGV. Trimming took 1 base from V and 12 from J; bases not matched to a gene: 7. The CDR3 is 15 residues long. The CDR3 protein is CASSLGGTSGPGQFF. The CDR3 nucleotides are TGTGCCAGCAGCTTAGGGGGGACTAGCGGGCCGGGGCAGTTCTTC.

The chain couples TRBV5-5 to TRBJ2-7; D is unresolved. The CDR3 has 15 amino acids. Looked up from germline, CDR1 is SGHKS and CDR2 is YYEKEE (reference sequence). The germline V and J ends were trimmed by 2 bases and 2 bases, with 14 bases remaining between them. CDR3: CASSLDTGWTYEQYF. The CDR3 DNA follows: TGTGCCAGCAGCTTAGATACCGGGTGGACCTACGAGCAGTACTTC.

The chain has TRBV9 and TRBJ1-2; D is possibly TRBD1 (5 bases). This CDR3 comprises 17 residues. Germline-derived CDR1 and CDR2 are SGDLS and YYNGEE. The germline V and J ends were trimmed by 3 bases and 3 bases, with 21 bases remaining between them. Here the CDR3 reads CASSEARLGAKDYGYTF. The CDR3, as DNA: TGTGCCAGCAGCGAGGCCCGGCTTGGGGCGAAGGACTATGGCTACACCTTC.

This clone counts as medium-sized. This chain links TRBV6-9 with TRBJ2-2, with D possibly TRBD1 on 5 matching bases. CDR3 size: 15 residues. CDR1 is MNHGY, CDR2 SVAAGI, per germline. Trimming removed 2 bases at V and 3 bases at J, with 10 bases between. CDR3 protein: CASSYKGADTGELFF. In DNA, the CDR3 is TGTGCCAGCAGTTATAAAGGGGCAGACACCGGGGAGCTGTTTTTT.

The chain couples TRBV6-1 to TRBJ1-2; unclear D gene. Germline assignment: CDR1 MNHNS and CDR2 SASEGT. V lost 4 bases and J lost 1, with 16 bases in between. The CDR3 spans 16 residues. This CDR3 is CASSGQTRNLNYGYTF. CDR3 sequence (DNA): TGTGCCAGCAGTGGCCAGACAAGAAACCTTAACTATGGCTACACCTTC.